Here is one TCR beta chain with its context. Authors' methods: Quantification of nucleated cells was approximated via reference gene primer amplification. Profiled with immunoSEQ multiplex PCR; TCRdb holds only in-frame clones, not every one. That table supplies the V and J calls and clone size; D and trimming were determined from the DNA. The table has roughly 120,000 clones, 85% seen once; the top ten hold around 9.9%. The data are from a study of blood T cell repertoires in COVID-19. Overall study: Whether acute or convalescent, the COVID-19 samples came from the United States, Italy and Spain.

The V gene lost 7 bases and the J gene lost 4 bases, with 10 bases spanning the gap. CDR3 length: 13 residues. The sequencing sample was made of peripheral blood. The chain has TRBV12-3 or TRBV12-4 and TRBJ2-2; tentative D call: TRBD1 (5 bases). This clonotype was sampled from a man at least 80 years old with acute or convalescent COVID-19. The CDR3 coding sequence is TGTGCCAGCAATAAGGGGTTCACCGGGGAGCTGTTTTTT. This codes for CASNKGFTGELFF.